Listed here is a single T cell receptor (beta chain). Here immunoSEQ multiplex PCR was the method, and the copy in TCRdb shows in-frame clones only, minus some. Of around 50,000 clones in the sample, about four fifths were seen once. The data derive from a study of blood T cell repertoires in COVID-19. Study-wide context: Samples representing acute and convalescent COVID-19 were sourced from the United States, Italy and Spain. From T cells, B-cell-depleted T cells, or PBMCs came the material, which was cDNA or gDNA.

The germline gives CDR1 MGHDK, CDR2 SYGVNS. This CDR3 is 13 amino acids long. V shed 7 bases and J shed 5 bases, with 15 bases lying between them. The clonotype was recovered from a woman over 75 with acute or convalescent COVID-19. The sample was peripheral blood. The chain recombines TRBV25-1 with TRBJ2-7; the D gene is possibly TRBD2 (6 bases). The CDR3 here is CASTVSAGHEQYF. The DNA for the CDR3 is TGTGCCAGCACGGTCTCGGCGGGACACGAGCAGTACTTC.